These T cell receptor beta chains were read from a single sample in a study of metastatic and nonmetastatic thyroid tumors. With MiXCR, TCRdb called clones anew from the PCR reads. The sample lists 30,000 or so clones; around 25% were seen once. Source material: blood. The origin of the receptors is a female donor with papillary thyroid cancer or a benign thyroid nodule (not recorded which). Some clones in this sample may be carry-over from other donors' samples. CDR3s include the opening cysteine and the closing phenylalanine or tryptophan. D genes are given only for firm matches. Not every row has a clone size; where given, it reads once, few, many or a size class.

D gene	clone size	V gene	J gene	CDR3 DNA	CDR3 protein
TRBD2	many	TRBV7-8	TRBJ2-2	TGTGCCAGCAGCCTATCTCGTCTGGTAGCGGGAATCTTCTCCGGGGAGCTGTTTTTT	CASSLSRLVAGIFSGELFF
NA	NA	TRBV30	TRBJ1-3	TGTGCCTGGAGTGTTGAGGGTGGAAACACCATATATTTT	CAWSVEGGNTIYF
NA	many	TRBV18	TRBJ2-3	TGTGCCAGCTCACCAGTCGGCGGGAGCACAGATACGCAGTATTTT	CASSPVGGSTDTQYF
NA	NA	TRBV7-3	TRBJ2-1	TGTGCCAGCAGCTTAAGGTCGGGGGCTAGCAGACCTTACAATGATCAGTTCTTC	CASSLRSGASRPYNDQFF
TRBD2	medium-sized	TRBV27	TRBJ2-7	TGTGCCAGCAGTGACGGACTAGCGGCAATGGGGGGCTACGAGCAGTACTTC	CASSDGLAAMGGYEQYF
TRBD2	NA	TRBV2	TRBJ2-3	TGTGCCAGCAGTCAAATTAGCGGGAGCACAGGCACGCAGTATTTT	CASSQISGSTGTQYF
NA	many	TRBV6-1	TRBJ2-5	TGTGCCAGCACCAACCCGGGTAGTGGGACCCAGTACTTC	CASTNPGSGTQYF
TRBD1	many	TRBV10-3	TRBJ1-1	TGTGCCATCAGCGGAACAGGGGCGGACACTGAAGCTTTCTTT	CAISGTGADTEAFF
TRBD2	many	TRBV11-3	TRBJ2-2	TGTGCCAGCAGCACGGGAGGTACCGGGGAGCTGTTTTTT	CASSTGGTGELFF
TRBD1	many	TRBV18	TRBJ2-1	TGTGCCAGCTCACCGACAGGGACAAACTCCTACAATGAGCAGTTCTTC	CASSPTGTNSYNEQFF
TRBD1	many	TRBV9	TRBJ2-1	TGTGCCAGCAGCGTCGGACAGGGGGCCCATGAGCAGTTCTTC	CASSVGQGAHEQFF
NA	NA	TRBV5-1	TRBJ2-7	TGCGCCAGCAGCTATACCACTCACGAGCAGTACTTC	CASSYTTHEQYF
NA	NA	TRBV5-1	TRBJ2-7	TGCGCCAGCAGCTCCTATGTGTCCTACGAGCAGTACTTC	CASSSYVSYEQYF
NA	many	TRBV15	TRBJ2-5	TGTGCCACCAGCAGAGATCTCGGGGAGACCCAGTACTTC	CATSRDLGETQYF
NA	NA	TRBV6-5	TRBJ2-6	TGTGCCAGCAGTTACTTCGGGGCCGACTCTTGGGCCAACGTCCTGACTTTC	CASSYFGADSWANVLTF
TRBD1	many	TRBV11-2	TRBJ1-1	TGTGCCAGCAGCTTAAGGGGACAGGGGCTAATTGAAGCTTTCTTT	CASSLRGQGLIEAFF
NA	NA	TRBV7-9	TRBJ1-4	TGTGCCAGCAGTTTACAGGGATCTAATGAAAAACTGTTTTTT	CASSLQGSNEKLFF
NA	many	TRBV12-3/TRBV12-4	TRBJ1-4	TGTGCCAGCAGTCAACCCACAGGGATTTACGAAAAACTGTTTTTT	CASSQPTGIYEKLFF
TRBD1	once	TRBV20-1	TRBJ2-3	TGCAGTGCTAGAGATCAGGGTAGGACAGGGACGCAGTATTTT	CSARDQGRTGTQYF
NA	many	TRBV12-3/TRBV12-4	TRBJ2-3	TGTGCCAGCAGTTTAGGGCCGCCCCAGCCAGATACGCAGTATTTT	CASSLGPPQPDTQYF
NA	many	TRBV5-1	TRBJ2-7	TGCGCCAGCAGCTTGCCGGGACAACTGTACGAGCAGTACTTC	CASSLPGQLYEQYF
TRBD2	NA	TRBV28	TRBJ2-3	TGTGCCAGCAGTTTATTCCTTACTAGCGGGAGGGCCTCAGATACGCAGTATTTT	CASSLFLTSGRASDTQYF
NA	NA	TRBV6-1	TRBJ2-7	TGTGCCAGCGGTACTTGGGGGCGAGAGTCCGAGCAGTACTTC	CASGTWGRESEQYF
NA	medium-sized	TRBV9	TRBJ2-7	TGTGCCAGCAGCCCAGGGGGGATGGAGCAGTACTTC	CASSPGGMEQYF
NA	many	TRBV27	TRBJ1-3	TGTGCCAGCAGTTTATCGATAGGGGTCGGAAACACCATATATTTT	CASSLSIGVGNTIYF
TRBD1	few	TRBV12-3/TRBV12-4	TRBJ1-5	TGTGCCAGCAGTCCGGGGACAGCTGGTAGTCAGCCCCAGCATTTT	CASSPGTAGSQPQHF
NA	NA	TRBV2	TRBJ1-4	TGTGCCAGCAGAGTCAGGTTGGGAGACAAACTGTTTTTT	CASRVRLGDKLFF
NA	many	TRBV28	TRBJ1-4	TGTGCCAGCAGTTTACAGTACGAAAAACTGTTTTTT	CASSLQYEKLFF
TRBD1	many	TRBV5-4	TRBJ1-1	TGTGCCAGCAGCACGGGGACAGGGAGGAACACTGAAGCTTTCTTT	CASSTGTGRNTEAFF
NA	many	TRBV9	TRBJ1-5	TGTGCCAGCAGCGTAGGCCTCGGGGGGGGCAATCAGCCCCAGCATTTT	CASSVGLGGGNQPQHF
NA	NA	TRBV7-2	TRBJ2-1	TGTGCCAGCAGCTTAGCGCCCCTGGCGATCACGGTCGTTGAGCAGTTCTTC	CASSLAPLAITVVEQFF
NA	NA	TRBV11-2	TRBJ1-1	TGTGCCAGCAGCTTATTTGAGAACACTGAAGCTTTCTTT	CASSLFENTEAFF
NA	NA	TRBV18	TRBJ1-1	TGTGCCAGCTCACCAGGGCTTGGCGCTGAAGCTTTCTTT	CASSPGLGAEAFF
NA	many	TRBV20-1	TRBJ1-2	TGCAGTGCTAGAGAGGTCAGGGTCTTAGGTGGCTACACCTTC	CSAREVRVLGGYTF
NA	many	TRBV6-1	TRBJ1-5	TGTGCCAGCAGTGAGAAAACACAGCCCCAGCATTTT	CASSEKTQPQHF
NA	many	TRBV19	TRBJ1-1	TGTGCCAGTAGTTTCTACTCTACTGAAGCTTTCTTT	CASSFYSTEAFF
TRBD1	NA	TRBV6-2/TRBV6-3	TRBJ2-7	TGTGCCAGCAGTTACTCGTTTTACTCGCCAGGGGGTGAGCAGTACTTC	CASSYSFYSPGGEQYF
TRBD2	many	TRBV6-4	TRBJ2-3	TGTGCCAGCAGTGTTACAGCGGGAGGCACAGATACGCAGTATTTT	CASSVTAGGTDTQYF
TRBD1	few	TRBV20-1	TRBJ1-2	TGCAGTGCTACACAGGGGGCCCGGGTCTATGGCTACACCTTC	CSATQGARVYGYTF
NA	NA	TRBV2	TRBJ2-2	TGTGCCAGCAGGAAGGTTGGGTTGGCCGGGGAGCTGTTTTTT	CASRKVGLAGELFF